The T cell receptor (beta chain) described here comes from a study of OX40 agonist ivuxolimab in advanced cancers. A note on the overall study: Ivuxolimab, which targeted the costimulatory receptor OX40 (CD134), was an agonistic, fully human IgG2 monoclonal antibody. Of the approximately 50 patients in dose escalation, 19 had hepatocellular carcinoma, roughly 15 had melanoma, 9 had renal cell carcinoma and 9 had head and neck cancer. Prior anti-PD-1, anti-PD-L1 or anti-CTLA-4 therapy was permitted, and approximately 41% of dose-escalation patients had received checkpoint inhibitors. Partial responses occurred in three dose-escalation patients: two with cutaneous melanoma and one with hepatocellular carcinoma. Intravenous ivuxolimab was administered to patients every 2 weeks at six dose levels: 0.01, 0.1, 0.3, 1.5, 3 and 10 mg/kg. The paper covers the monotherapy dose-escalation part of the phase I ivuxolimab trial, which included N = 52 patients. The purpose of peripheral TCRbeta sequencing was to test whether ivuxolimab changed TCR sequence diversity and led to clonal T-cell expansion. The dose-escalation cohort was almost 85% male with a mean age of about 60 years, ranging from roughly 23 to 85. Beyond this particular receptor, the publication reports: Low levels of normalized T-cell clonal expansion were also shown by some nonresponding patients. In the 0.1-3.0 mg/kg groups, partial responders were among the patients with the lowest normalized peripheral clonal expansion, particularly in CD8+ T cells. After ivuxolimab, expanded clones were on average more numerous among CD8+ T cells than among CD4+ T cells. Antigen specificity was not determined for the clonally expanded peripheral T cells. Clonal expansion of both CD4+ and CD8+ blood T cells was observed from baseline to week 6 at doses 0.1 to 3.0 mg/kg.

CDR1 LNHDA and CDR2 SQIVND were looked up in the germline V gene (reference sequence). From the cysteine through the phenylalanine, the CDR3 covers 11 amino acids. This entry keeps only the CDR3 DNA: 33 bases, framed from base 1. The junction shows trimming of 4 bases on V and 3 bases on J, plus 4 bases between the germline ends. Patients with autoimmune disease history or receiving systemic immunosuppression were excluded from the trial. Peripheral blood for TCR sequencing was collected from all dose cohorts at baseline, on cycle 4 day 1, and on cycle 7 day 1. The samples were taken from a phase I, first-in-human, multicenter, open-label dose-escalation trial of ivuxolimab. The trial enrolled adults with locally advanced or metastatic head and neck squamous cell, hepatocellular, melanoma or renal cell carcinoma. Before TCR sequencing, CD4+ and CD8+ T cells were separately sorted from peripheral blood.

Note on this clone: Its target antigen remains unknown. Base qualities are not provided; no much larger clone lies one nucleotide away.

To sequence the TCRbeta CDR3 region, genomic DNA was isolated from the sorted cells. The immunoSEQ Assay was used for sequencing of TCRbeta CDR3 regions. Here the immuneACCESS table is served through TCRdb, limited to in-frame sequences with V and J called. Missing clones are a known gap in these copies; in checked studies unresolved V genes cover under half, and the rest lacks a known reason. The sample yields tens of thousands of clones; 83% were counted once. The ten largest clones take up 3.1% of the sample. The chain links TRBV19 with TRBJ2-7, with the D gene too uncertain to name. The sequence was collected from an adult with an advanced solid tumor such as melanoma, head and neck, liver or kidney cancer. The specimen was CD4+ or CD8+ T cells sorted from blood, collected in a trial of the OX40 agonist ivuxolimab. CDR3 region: CASSRNYEQYF. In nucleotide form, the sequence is TGTGCCAGTAGTAGAAACTACGAGCAGTACTTC.